The 29 T cell receptor beta chains below all came from one sample that was sequenced in a study of early T cells in non-severe SARS-CoV-2 infection. TCRdb itself ran the 5' RACE reads through MiXCR, one entry per CDR3 protein. The sample has 55,000 to 85,000 distinct CDR3 sequences, 12% to 15% seen once. The sequencing input was whole blood. The receptors were sampled from an adult who was a healthcare worker with PCR-confirmed SARS-CoV-2 infection or an uninfected control (not recorded which).

This clonotype was detected only a few times. This sequence joins TRBV25-1 and TRBJ2-2; the D gene is possibly TRBD2 (5 bases). The CDR3 runs to 14 residues. The germline V gene encodes CDR1 MGHDK and CDR2 SYGVNS. Trimming cost V 3 bases and J 4 bases, with 9 bases left between them. The CDR3 sequence is CASSETGITGELFF. The CDR3 DNA sequence: TGTGCCAGCAGTGAGACGGGGATCACCGGGGAGCTGTTTTTT.

V usage is TRBV3-1 and J usage is TRBJ2-3; 7 bases match TRBD2. With V trimmed by 2 bases and J by 3 bases, 8 bases remained unmatched. CDR3 size: 16 residues. In germline, CDR1 is LGHDT, CDR2 YNNKEL (reference sequence). CDR3 residues: CASSQLAGGTTDTQYF. CDR3 sequence (DNA): TGTGCCAGCAGCCAACTCGCCGGGGGGACTACAGATACGCAGTATTTT.

This clonotype was observed a few times. This chain connects TRBV4-1 to TRBJ1-5, with 7 bases identical to TRBD1. After removal of 3 bases from V and 6 bases from J, the junction contained 8 bases not matched to a gene. The germline gives CDR1 MGHRA, CDR2 YSYEKL. There are 15 residues in the CDR3. In nucleotides, the CDR3 is TGCGCCAGCAGCCATGCAGACAGGGACGTTCAGCCCCAGCATTTT. Its protein is CASSHADRDVQPQHF.

This sequence joins TRBV9 and TRBJ2-3; D gene unclear. The CDR3 covers 14 residues. Germline-derived CDR1 and CDR2 are SGDLS and YYNGEE. V dropped 4 bases and J dropped 2 bases, with 11 bases sitting between them. The CDR3 reads CASSFQSSTDTQYF. The DNA of the CDR3 is TGTGCCAGCAGCTTCCAGAGCTCCACAGATACGCAGTATTTT. The variable domain in full, with the rest retrieved from reference TRBV9 and TRBJ2-3, is DSGVTQTPKHLITATGQRVTLRCSPRSGDLSVYWYQQSLDQGLQFLIQYYNGEERAKGNILERFSAQQFPDLHSELNLSSLELGDSALYFCASSFQSSTDTQYFGPGTRLTVL.

V is TRBV6-2 or TRBV6-3 and J is TRBJ1-5, with unresolved D. CDR3 length: 14 residues. The V and J ends lost 0 bases and 6 bases respectively, with 9 bases between them. Per the germline V gene, CDR1 is MNHEY and CDR2 is SVGEGT. The CDR3 coding sequence is TGTGCCAGCAGTTACTCGATTGCAGTTCAGCCCCAGCATTTT. Translated: CASSYSIAVQPQHF.

The V gene is TRBV28, the J gene TRBJ1-4; unclear D gene. The CDR3 spans 13 residues. V was pared by 1 base and J by 8 bases, with 8 bases between. The germline CDR1 and CDR2 sequences are MDHEN and SYDVKM. The CDR3 DNA is TGTGCCAGCAGTTTATATTTGAGGGAAAAACTGTTTTTT. The encoded protein is CASSLYLREKLFF.

The gene calls are TRBV3-1 and TRBJ1-2; D may be TRBD1 (6 bases). This CDR3 is built from 14 residues. The germline V gene has CDR1 LGHDT and CDR2 YNNKEL (reference sequence). Trimming pared 1 base from V and 5 bases from J, leaving 11 bases between. The CDR3 nucleotides read TGTGCCAGCAGCCAAGGCCCCACAGGGTATGGCTACACCTTC. Protein sequence: CASSQGPTGYGYTF. The variable domain in full, with the rest retrieved from reference TRBV3-1 and TRBJ1-2, is DTAVSQTPKYLVTQMGNDKSIKCEQNLGHDTMYWYKQDSKKFLKIMFSYNNKELIINETVPNRFSPKSPDKAHLNLHINSLELGDSAVYFCASSQGPTGYGYTFGSGTRLTVV.

The V gene is TRBV6-1, the J gene TRBJ1-3, with D uncertain. V lost 0 bases, J lost 1 base, and 10 bases lay in between. There are 16 residues in the CDR3. Per the germline V gene, CDR1 is MNHNS and CDR2 is SASEGT. The CDR3 loop reads CASSEAAGRSGNTIYF. The DNA for the CDR3 is TGTGCCAGCAGTGAAGCCGCGGGCCGATCTGGAAACACCATATATTTT.

This clonotype was picked up many times. This chain uses TRBV11-1 with TRBJ1-1; the D gene is possibly TRBD1 (5 bases). The CDR3 runs 13 residues. Germline values: CDR1 SGHAT, CDR2 FQDESV (reference sequence). The V end was cut by 3 bases, the J end by 1 base, with 6 bases between. The CDR3 DNA is TGTGCCAGCAGCTTGAGGGGGAACACTGAAGCTTTCTTT. Protein product: CASSLRGNTEAFF.

This clonotype was counted at least ten times. The chain combines TRBV29-1 with TRBJ1-1; D unclear. The CDR3 covers 10 residues. Between the trimmed V and J ends, which lost 5 bases and 3 bases, there was a span of 4 bases. CDR1 is SQVTM, CDR2 ANQGSEA, per germline. The CDR3 DNA is TGCAGCGTTTTGGACACTGAAGCTTTCTTT. Protein product: CSVLDTEAFF.

The chain recombines TRBV5-6 with TRBJ2-5, with no clear D. The V gene's germline CDR1 is SGHDT and CDR2 YYEEEE. The CDR3 consists of 12 residues. V lost 2 bases, J lost 2 bases, and 4 bases lay in between. CDR3 DNA sequence: TGTGCCAGCAGCTTCTTTCAAGAGACCCAGTACTTC. The encoded protein is CASSFFQETQYF. Filled out from reference TRBV5-6 and TRBJ2-5, the complete variable domain reads DAGVTQSPTHLIKTRGQQVTLRCSPKSGHDTVSWYQQALGQGPQFIFQYYEEEERQRGNFPDRFSGHQFPNYSSELNVNALLLGDSALYLCASSFFQETQYFGPGTRLLVL.

This clonotype was seen more than once but under ten times. V and J are TRBV7-9 and TRBJ1-4; 7 positions agree with TRBD1. The V gene's germline CDR1 is SEHNR and CDR2 FQNEAQ (reference sequence). J gave up 7 bases and V 5 bases, and 7 bases lay outside the gene matches. The CDR3 loop spans 14 amino acids. The CDR3 loop reads CASSLKGAGEKLFF. CDR3 DNA: TGTGCCAGCAGCCTAAAGGGGGCCGGTGAAAAACTGTTTTTT.

This clonotype occurred many times. The chain uses TRBV28 and TRBJ2-7; D ambiguous. Per the germline V gene, CDR1 is MDHEN and CDR2 is SYDVKM. There are 10 residues in the CDR3. Trimming took 8 bases from V and 2 from J, leaving 4 bases between them. CDR3 coding DNA: TGTGCCAGCGGTCCCTACGAGCAGTACTTC. Translating gives CASGPYEQYF.

The sample holds a few counts of this clonotype. The V call is TRBV6-5, the J call TRBJ2-4, with 7 nucleotides matching TRBD1. Per germline, CDR1 MNHEY and CDR2 SVGAGI. The CDR3 is 15 residues long. The V gene end was trimmed by 4 bases and the J gene end by 1 base; junction bases not matched to a gene: 4. This CDR3 is CASSSQQGAKNIQYF. The DNA of the CDR3 is TGTGCCAGCAGTTCCCAACAGGGGGCCAAAAACATTCAGTACTTC.

The V gene is TRBV13, the J gene TRBJ2-5; D unclear. The CDR3 sequence is 11 residues long. Germline lookup yields CDR1 PRHDT and CDR2 FYEKMQ (reference sequence). V shed 5 bases and J shed 5 bases, with 6 bases lying between them. CDR3 amino acids: CASSTGETQYF. CDR3 nucleotides: TGTGCCAGCAGCACTGGGGAGACCCAGTACTTC.

The chain links TRBV11-2 to TRBJ2-6; 8 bases line up with TRBD2. The CDR3 has 18 residues. Germline CDR1 is SGHAT and CDR2 is FQNNGV. The J segment lost 0 bases and the V segment lost 4 bases, leaving 8 bases of the junction unmatched. The DNA for the CDR3 is TGTGCCAGCAGCTCCCCTCGGGGGGGAGGCTCTGGGGCCAACGTCCTGACTTTC. This codes for CASSSPRGGGSGANVLTF.

The J gene is TRBJ2-4, the V gene TRBV7-9; a possible D gene is TRBD2 (6 bases). This CDR3 is built from 17 residues. Germline CDR1 is SEHNR and CDR2 is FQNEAQ (reference sequence). V was cut by 5 bases and J by 1 base, with 18 bases left in between. CDR3: CASSRGHSEGAKNIQYF. The CDR3 DNA is TGTGCCAGCAGCCGCGGACATTCGGAGGGGGCCAAAAACATTCAGTACTTC.

This chain joins TRBV7-2 and TRBJ2-1; D is ambiguous. Germline V gene lookup returns CDR1 SGHTA and CDR2 FQGNSA. V gave up 5 bases and J gave up 3 bases, with 5 bases separating them. This CDR3 is 12 amino acids long. In DNA, the CDR3 is TGTGCCAGCAGCGCCCACTACAATGAGCAGTTCTTC. Protein product: CASSAHYNEQFF.

The chain joins TRBV5-1 to TRBJ1-1; 10 nucleotides agree with TRBD1. Looked up from germline, CDR1 is SGHRS and CDR2 is YFSETQ. V trimming: 0 bases; J trimming: 4 bases; junction bases outside the gene matches: 3. CDR3 size: 15 residues. The CDR3 spells CASSLETGGFTEAFF. CDR3 bases: TGCGCCAGCAGCTTGGAGACAGGGGGCTTCACTGAAGCTTTCTTT.

In its sample, this clonotype was seen many times. As DNA, the CDR3 is TGTGCCAGCAGTCGTACAGGGGTCTTGAACACTGAAGCTTTCTTT. This encodes CASSRTGVLNTEAFF. This chain uses TRBV2 with TRBJ1-1; 7 bases agree with TRBD1. Germline loops: CDR1 SNHLY, CDR2 FYNNEI. Trimming at V came to 5 bases and at J to 0 bases, leaving 6 bases not matched to a gene. CDR3 length equals 15 residues.

This clonotype appeared many times. Here the CDR3 reads CASSQFPGLNTDTQYF. CDR3 in DNA: TGCGCCAGCAGTCAATTTCCGGGACTAAACACAGATACGCAGTATTTT. The V call is TRBV23-1, the J call TRBJ2-3, with 7 nucleotides matching TRBD2. TRBV23-1 is marked as an open reading frame, function uncertain. V dropped 1 base and J dropped 2; count of bases not matched to a gene: 6. The CDR3 consists of 16 residues.

A word on this clonotype: A much larger clone differs by one base, so this may be a read error. The genes are TRBV7-6 and TRBJ2-2; TRBD2 might be the D (5 bases). CDR1 and CDR2 (germline): SGHVS, FNYEAQ. The CDR3 spans 12 residues. As DNA, the CDR3 is TGTGCCAGCAGCCACAACACCGGGGAGCCGTTTTTT. This gives the protein CASSHNTGEPFF.

V is TRBV6-2 or TRBV6-3 and J is TRBJ1-5; D not resolved. The V and J ends lost 3 bases and 6 bases respectively, with 12 bases between them. CDR3 size: 14 residues. Germline lookup yields CDR1 MNHEY and CDR2 SVGEGT. CDR3 sequence: CASSYTQSSQPQHF. Here the CDR3 DNA reads TGTGCCAGCAGTTATACCCAGTCCTCTCAGCCCCAGCATTTT.

The chain couples TRBV7-3 to TRBJ2-7, with D possibly called TRBD1 or TRBD2 (5 bases each). V was pared by 5 bases and J by 3 bases, with 17 bases between. CDR1 is SGHTA and CDR2 is FQGTGA in the germline V gene. The CDR3 covers 15 residues. The CDR3 reads CASSQPGTESYEQYF. The CDR3 DNA is TGTGCCAGCAGCCAACCGGGGACGGAAAGCTACGAGCAGTACTTC.

This clonotype was observed many times. J is TRBJ2-3 and V is TRBV6-5, with D uncertain. Per the germline V gene, CDR1 is MNHEY and CDR2 is SVGAGI. Trimming pared 2 bases from V and 8 bases from J, leaving 11 bases between. The CDR3 contains 13 residues. In DNA form, the CDR3 reads TGTGCCAGCAGTTACCCGGGCCGGACTACGCAGTATTTT. It encodes CASSYPGRTTQYF.

The chain uses TRBV20-1 and TRBJ2-3, with 8 bases fitting TRBD2. This CDR3 contains 16 residues. After removal of 3 bases from V and 1 base from J, the junction contained 9 bases not matched to a gene. Germline CDR1 is DFQATT and CDR2 is SNEGSKA (reference sequence). CDR3 nucleotide sequence: TGCAGTGCTAGCCCAGCGGGGGTCATCCGCACAGATACGCAGTATTTT. Translating gives CSASPAGVIRTDTQYF.

This chain joins TRBV3-1 and TRBJ1-6; D call uncertain. In germline, CDR1 is LGHDT, CDR2 YNNKEL (reference sequence). The length of the CDR3 is 12 residues. Trimming shortened V by 1 base and J by 10 bases, and 5 bases separated the two germline ends. This CDR3 reads CASSQGRSPLHF. The CDR3 region has the DNA TGTGCCAGCAGCCAAGGGCGGTCACCCCTCCACTTT.

The chain joins TRBV28 to TRBJ1-2; D gene ambiguous. The CDR3 is 10 amino acids. Germline V gene sequence: CDR1 MDHEN, CDR2 SYDVKM. Trimming pared 8 bases from V and 4 bases from J, leaving 5 bases between. CDR3 protein: CASGSYGYTF. The CDR3 region has the DNA TGTGCCAGCGGTAGCTATGGCTACACCTTC.

This clonotype was detected ten times or more. The chain uses TRBV6-2 or TRBV6-3 and TRBJ2-5; 11 bases agree with TRBD2. Germline V CDR1 and CDR2: MNHEY, SVGEGT. V lost 0 bases to trimming and J lost 2 bases; unmatched junction nucleotides: 11. The CDR3 extends over 19 amino acids. The CDR3 protein is CASSYSLPLAGGQQETQYF. In nucleotides, the CDR3 is TGTGCCAGCAGTTACTCCCTTCCCCTAGCGGGGGGCCAGCAAGAGACCCAGTACTTC.